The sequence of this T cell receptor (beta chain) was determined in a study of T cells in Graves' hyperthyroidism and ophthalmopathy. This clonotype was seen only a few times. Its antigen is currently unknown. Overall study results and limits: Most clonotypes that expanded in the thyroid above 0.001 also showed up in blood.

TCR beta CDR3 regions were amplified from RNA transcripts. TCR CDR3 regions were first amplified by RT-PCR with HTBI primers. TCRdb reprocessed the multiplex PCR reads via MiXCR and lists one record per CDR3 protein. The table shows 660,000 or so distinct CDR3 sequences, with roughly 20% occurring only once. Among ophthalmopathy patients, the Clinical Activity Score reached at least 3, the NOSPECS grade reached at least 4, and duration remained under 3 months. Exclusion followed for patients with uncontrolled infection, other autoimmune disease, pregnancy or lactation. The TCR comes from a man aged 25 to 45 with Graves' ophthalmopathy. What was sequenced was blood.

CDR3 sequence (DNA): TGTGCCAGCATTCCCAGGGGCGGAGAGACCCAGTACTTC. It translates to CASIPRGGETQYF. V usage is TRBV6-1 and J usage is TRBJ2-5; D may be TRBD1 (6 bases). Trimming shortened V by 7 bases and J by 4 bases, and 13 bases separated the two germline ends. The CDR3 runs 13 residues. The V gene's germline CDR1 is MNHNS and CDR2 SASEGT.